The clone carrying this T cell receptor beta chain showed up just a few times. V shed 2 bases and J shed 1 base, with 8 bases lying between them. CDR1 and CDR2 from the germline V gene are SQVTM and ANQGSEA. The CDR3 is made up of 13 amino acids. The data were obtained in a study of response to subunit inactivated influenza vaccine. Via MiXCR, TCRdb re-called the RT-PCR reads, giving one row per CDR3 protein. The table shows around 190,000 distinct CDR3 sequences, with around 14% occurring only once. The TCR comes from a man aged 50 or older who received an inactivated influenza vaccine. This rearrangement joins TRBV29-1 to TRBJ1-2; no firm D call. The sequenced sample was CD8+ T cells sorted from PBMCs, obtained around 5 days after vaccination. The CDR3 DNA follows: TGCAGCGTTGAAAGAGAGGATAACTATGGCTACACCTTC. The encoded protein is CSVEREDNYGYTF.